A selection of T cell receptor beta chains follows, all from one sample in a study of blood T cells in healthy people across ages. TCRdb itself ran the 5' RACE reads through MiXCR, one entry per CDR3 protein. Seen here are some 800,000 distinct CDR3 sequences, 40% to 50% observed once, and the top ten hold approximately 20%. Sequencing was done on a sample of blood. The receptors were gathered from a man aged 55-75 years in good health. CDR3s include the opening cysteine and the closing phenylalanine or tryptophan. The D gene is left open where the match is weak. A row's size may be missing; if present it is once, few, many or a size class.

TRBJ2-5	TRBV9	NA	few	TGTGCCAGCAGCGTAGAGATGGCGGGGGAGACCCAGTACTTC	CASSVEMAGETQYF
TRBJ2-7	TRBV5-5	NA	NA	TGTGCCAGCAGGAAAGACCCAAGCTCCTACGAGCAGTACTTC	CASRKDPSSYEQYF
TRBJ2-1	TRBV6-5	TRBD2	few	TGTGCCAGCAGTAGAGGGACTAGCGGGGTTAATGAGCAGTTCTTC	CASSRGTSGVNEQFF
TRBJ2-3	TRBV4-3	TRBD2	few	TGCGCCAGCAGCCAAGATCTCACTAGCGGGGGGCCAGATACGCAGTATTTT	CASSQDLTSGGPDTQYF
TRBJ2-1	TRBV20-1	NA	many	TGCAGTGCTAGAGTCGGACAACGCTACAATGAGCAGTTCTTC	CSARVGQRYNEQFF
TRBJ2-7	TRBV20-1	TRBD1	few	TGCAGTGCAGAACGGGACAGGGTACCCTACGAGCAGTACTTC	CSAERDRVPYEQYF
TRBJ2-7	TRBV2	TRBD2	NA	TGTGCCAGCAGTCCCCGGCGGGGGGAAAGCGAGCAGTACTTC	CASSPRRGESEQYF
TRBJ2-2	TRBV5-1	NA	NA	TGCGCCAGCAGCCCTTCCGGGACCCCGGGCACCGGGGAGCTGTTTTTT	CASSPSGTPGTGELFF
TRBJ1-1	TRBV6-6	TRBD1	NA	TGTGCCAGCAGTACGACAGGGGGTTCTGAAGCTTTCTTT	CASSTTGGSEAFF
TRBJ1-5	TRBV28	NA	NA	TGTGCCACCAGACCCCAGGTTGGGGGAGTGAGTCAGCCCCAGCATTTT	CATRPQVGGVSQPQHF
TRBJ2-5	TRBV2	TRBD2	NA	TGTGTCAGCAGTGTAGAAAGCGGGGGTGGAGAGGCCCAGTACTTC	CVSSVESGGGEAQYF
TRBJ1-1	TRBV20-1	NA	few	TGCAGCGTCCGCTTAGGAAGGGCTTTCTTT	CSVRLGRAFF
TRBJ2-2	TRBV3-1	NA	once	TGTGCCAGCAGCCAAGGTCTCGGGGAGCTGTTTTTT	CASSQGLGELFF
TRBJ2-6	TRBV11-2	NA	NA	TGTGCCAGCAGCTTAGTCGAGTTAGGGATTTTAACTGGGGCCAACGTCCTGACTTTC	CASSLVELGILTGANVLTF
TRBJ1-2	TRBV7-9	NA	NA	TGTGCCAGCAGCCGCCCGGACAGACAATATGGCTACACCTTC	CASSRPDRQYGYTF
TRBJ2-5	TRBV11-2	NA	NA	TGTGCCAGCAGCCCGGCCGGGCGCCTAGAGACCCAGTACTTC	CASSPAGRLETQYF
TRBJ1-5	TRBV20-1	TRBD1	NA	TGCAGTGCTATCACCCGCCAGGGGGCCAATCAGCCCCAGCATTTT	CSAITRQGANQPQHF
TRBJ1-2	TRBV30	NA	NA	TGTGCCCTGGCCTCCGGCGTAGCTAACTATGACTACACCTTC	CALASGVANYDYTF
TRBJ2-1	TRBV13	NA	NA	TGTGCCAGCAGCTTTGTACCCGGGGGCCAACCCAGCTCCTACAATGAGCAGTTCTTC	CASSFVPGGQPSSYNEQFF
TRBJ2-6	TRBV7-3	NA	many	TGTGCCAGCAGCTCCCCTACAGGTCCCTCTGGGGCCAACGTCCTGACTTTC	CASSSPTGPSGANVLTF
TRBJ2-5	TRBV9	TRBD2	many	TGTGCCAGCAGCGTAGGGACTAGTCGAGAGACCCAGTACTTC	CASSVGTSRETQYF
TRBJ2-7	TRBV30	NA	few	TGTGCCTGGAGCCTAAATATCAAGCGGTACGAGCAGTACTTC	CAWSLNIKRYEQYF
TRBJ2-7	TRBV6-6	TRBD1	NA	TGTGCCAGCAGTTACTCGCCAGGGGGTTCCTACGAGCAGTACTTC	CASSYSPGGSYEQYF
TRBJ2-1	TRBV6-2/TRBV6-3	TRBD2	few	TGTGCCAGCAGAACCATAGCGGGGGGCAGGGATGAGCAGTTCTTC	CASRTIAGGRDEQFF
TRBJ2-7	TRBV6-5	NA	NA	TGTGCCACTACAACGGGACGGGCCTACGAGCAGTACTTC	CATTTGRAYEQYF
TRBJ2-7	TRBV7-2	NA	NA	TGTGCCAGCAGCTTCAGTCAGGGTCGAACTTACAATGAGCAGTACTTC	CASSFSQGRTYNEQYF
TRBJ2-7	TRBV9	NA	few	TGTGCCAGCAGCACCTATAGTGCTGCCGAGCAGTACTTC	CASSTYSAAEQYF
TRBJ2-3	TRBV7-2	NA	NA	TGTGCCAGCAGCCTGAATTCCAATACGCAGTATTTT	CASSLNSNTQYF
TRBJ2-5	TRBV5-1	NA	many	TGCGCCAGCAGCTTGAAGGGTTTGAGGGAGACCCAGTACTTC	CASSLKGLRETQYF
TRBJ2-7	TRBV5-1	NA	NA	TGCGCCAGCAGCTTGGTTATTCGGCAGGGTGACGAGCAGTACTTC	CASSLVIRQGDEQYF
TRBJ2-5	TRBV7-2	TRBD2	NA	TGTGCCAGCAGCCCCGAGCTTGGGGAGGGTGAGACCCAGTACTTC	CASSPELGEGETQYF
TRBJ2-3	TRBV7-2	TRBD2	NA	TGTGCCAGCAGCTGGAAGACTAGCGGGGTAGATACGCAGTATTTT	CASSWKTSGVDTQYF
TRBJ2-1	TRBV20-1	NA	NA	TGCAGCGCTAGAGTGGGGACCGTCGGGGGTTACAATGAGCAGTTCTTC	CSARVGTVGGYNEQFF
TRBJ1-2	TRBV10-3	NA	few	TGTGCCATCAGTGAGACCCCACAAGCTAACTATGGCTACACCTTC	CAISETPQANYGYTF
TRBJ1-1	TRBV5-5	NA	few	TGTGCCAGCAGCCCGGGACGGATCACTGAAGCTTTCTTT	CASSPGRITEAFF
TRBJ2-7	TRBV7-2	NA	NA	TGTGCCAGCACCTTTGGACATCTCAATGAGCAGTACTTC	CASTFGHLNEQYF
TRBJ1-5	TRBV2	TRBD1	NA	TGTGCCAGCAGTACCGGGACAGCGATCAATCAGCCCCAGCATTTT	CASSTGTAINQPQHF
TRBJ1-1	TRBV7-9	NA	NA	TGTGCCACCGGTTCAATGAACACTGAAGCTTTCTTT	CATGSMNTEAFF
TRBJ1-2	TRBV18	TRBD1	NA	TGTGCCAGCTCACCGGGACAGGGGATCAACTATGGCTACACCTTC	CASSPGQGINYGYTF
TRBJ1-1	TRBV5-1	NA	NA	TGCGCCAGCAGCCGTTGGGTTGGGTCAGGGAACACTGAAGCTTTCTTT	CASSRWVGSGNTEAFF
TRBJ2-1	TRBV7-9	TRBD1	NA	TGTGCCAGCAGCTTAGCGATTTATCAGGGGGCCTCCTCCTACAATGAGCAGTTCTTC	CASSLAIYQGASSYNEQFF
TRBJ1-1	TRBV20-1	NA	NA	TGCAGTGCTAGGCGGGGGGCTGGTAACACTGAAGCTTTCTTT	CSARRGAGNTEAFF
TRBJ1-1	TRBV10-3	NA	few	TGTGCCATCAGTGAGTCTGGGGGGGGGAACACTGAAGCTTTCTTT	CAISESGGGNTEAFF
TRBJ2-7	TRBV2	NA	NA	TGTGCCAGCAAAGGGCTAGCGAAAAACTCCTACGAGCAGTACTTC	CASKGLAKNSYEQYF
TRBJ2-7	TRBV28	TRBD2	few	TGTGCCAGCAGTATACTAGCGGGGGAGAGCTCCTACGAGCAGTACTTC	CASSILAGESSYEQYF